Listed below are T cell receptor beta chains from one sample, sequenced in a study of OX40 agonist ivuxolimab in advanced cancers. Clones were sequenced by immunoSEQ multiplex PCR, and TCRdb holds only the in-frame ones, with some missing. The sample shows roughly 56,000 clones, about 85% of them seen only once. The sequences come from CD4+ or CD8+ T cells sorted from blood, collected in a trial of the OX40 agonist ivuxolimab. The source is an adult with an advanced solid tumor such as melanoma, head and neck, liver or kidney cancer. Both conserved end residues are part of each CDR3. D genes are given only for firm matches.

v_gene	d_gene	j_gene	CDR3aa
TRBV28	NA	TRBJ1-4	CASSPRQINEKLFF
TRBV28	NA	TRBJ1-1	CASSLVNTEAFF
TRBV7-2	NA	TRBJ2-5	CASRNTETQYF
TRBV19	TRBD2	TRBJ2-7	CASGLAATYEQYF
TRBV7-9	NA	TRBJ2-1	CASSLASIVGNEQFF
TRBV11-2	NA	TRBJ2-3	CASALGGAADTQYF
TRBV14	NA	TRBJ1-2	CASSQDVGGGYGYTF
TRBV19	TRBD1	TRBJ2-1	CASSIAGGAHNEQFF
TRBV28	TRBD1	TRBJ2-3	CASRTGLTSTDTQYF
TRBV9	NA	TRBJ2-1	CASSVGATGFNEQFF
TRBV14	NA	TRBJ2-1	CASSQDSYNEQFF